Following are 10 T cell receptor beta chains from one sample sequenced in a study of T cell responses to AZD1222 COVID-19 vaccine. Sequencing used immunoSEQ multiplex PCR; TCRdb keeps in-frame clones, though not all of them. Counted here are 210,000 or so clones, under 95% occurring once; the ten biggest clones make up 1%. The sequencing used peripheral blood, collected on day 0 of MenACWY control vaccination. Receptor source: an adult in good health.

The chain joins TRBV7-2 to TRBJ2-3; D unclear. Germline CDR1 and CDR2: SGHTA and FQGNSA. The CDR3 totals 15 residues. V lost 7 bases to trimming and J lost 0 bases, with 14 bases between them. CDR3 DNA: TGTGCCAGCACCGATTCCCCAGGTAGCACAGATACGCAGTATTTT. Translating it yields CASTDSPGSTDTQYF.

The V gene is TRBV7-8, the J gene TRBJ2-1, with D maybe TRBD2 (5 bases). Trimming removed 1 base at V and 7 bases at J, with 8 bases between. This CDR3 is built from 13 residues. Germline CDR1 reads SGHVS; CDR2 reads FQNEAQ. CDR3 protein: CASSLELGNEQFF. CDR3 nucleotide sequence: TGTGCCAGCAGCTTAGAACTAGGGAATGAGCAGTTCTTC.

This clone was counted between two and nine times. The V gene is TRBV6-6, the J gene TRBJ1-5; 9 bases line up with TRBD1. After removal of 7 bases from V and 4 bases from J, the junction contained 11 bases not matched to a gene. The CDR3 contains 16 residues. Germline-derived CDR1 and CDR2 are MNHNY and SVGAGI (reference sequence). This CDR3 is CASTYGGDRENQPQHF. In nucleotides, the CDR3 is TGTGCCAGCACCTACGGGGGGGACAGGGAAAATCAGCCCCAGCATTTT.

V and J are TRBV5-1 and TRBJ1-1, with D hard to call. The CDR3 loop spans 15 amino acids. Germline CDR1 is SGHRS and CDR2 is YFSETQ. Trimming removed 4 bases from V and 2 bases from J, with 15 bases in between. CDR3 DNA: TGCGCCAGCAGCCCCGCGGTAGCTTATAACACTGAAGCTTTCTTT. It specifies CASSPAVAYNTEAFF.

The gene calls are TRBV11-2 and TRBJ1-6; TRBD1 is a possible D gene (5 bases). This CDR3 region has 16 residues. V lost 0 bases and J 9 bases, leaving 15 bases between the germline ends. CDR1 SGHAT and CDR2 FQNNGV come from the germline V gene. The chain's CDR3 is CASSLDRGSSSSPLHF. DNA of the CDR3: TGTGCCAGCAGCTTAGATCGGGGCAGTTCGAGTTCACCCCTCCACTTT.

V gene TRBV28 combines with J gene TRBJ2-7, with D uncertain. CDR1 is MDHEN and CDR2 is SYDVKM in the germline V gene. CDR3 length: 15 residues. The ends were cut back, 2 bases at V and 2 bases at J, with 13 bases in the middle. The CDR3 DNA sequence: TGTGCCAGCAGTTTAGGCGGAGATCGCCCCTACGAGCAGTACTTC. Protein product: CASSLGGDRPYEQYF.

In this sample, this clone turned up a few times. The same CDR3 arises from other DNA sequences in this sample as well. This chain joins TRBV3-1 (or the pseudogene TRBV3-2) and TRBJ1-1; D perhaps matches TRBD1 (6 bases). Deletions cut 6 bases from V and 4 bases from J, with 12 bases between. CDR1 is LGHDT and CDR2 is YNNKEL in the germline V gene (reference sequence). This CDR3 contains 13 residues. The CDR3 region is CASSLTGSTEAFF. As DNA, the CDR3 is TGTGCCAGCAGTCTTACAGGGAGCACTGAAGCTTTCTTT.

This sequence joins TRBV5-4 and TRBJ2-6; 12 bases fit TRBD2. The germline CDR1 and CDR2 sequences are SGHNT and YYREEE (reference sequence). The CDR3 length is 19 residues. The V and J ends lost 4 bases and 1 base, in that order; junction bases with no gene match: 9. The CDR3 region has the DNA TGTGCCAGCAGCCCTAGACTAGCGGGGGACCCGTCTGGGGCCAACGTCCTGACTTTC. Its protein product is CASSPRLAGDPSGANVLTF.

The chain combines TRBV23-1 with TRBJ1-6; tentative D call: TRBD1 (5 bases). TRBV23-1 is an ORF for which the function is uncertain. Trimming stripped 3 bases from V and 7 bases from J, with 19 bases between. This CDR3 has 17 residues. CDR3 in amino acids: CASSHPGTASRNSPLHF. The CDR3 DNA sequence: TGCGCCAGCAGTCACCCGGGGACGGCGAGCAGGAATTCACCCCTCCACTTT.

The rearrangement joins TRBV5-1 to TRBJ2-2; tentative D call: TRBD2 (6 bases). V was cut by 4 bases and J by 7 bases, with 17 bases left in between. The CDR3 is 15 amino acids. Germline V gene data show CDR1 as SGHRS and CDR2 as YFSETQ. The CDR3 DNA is TGCGCCAGCAGCCCCCGACCCGGGGAGGTCGGGGAGCTGTTTTTT. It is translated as CASSPRPGEVGELFF.